Shown below are 16 T cell receptor beta chains from a single sample sequenced in a study of identical twins. TCRdb re-called the 5' RACE reads with MiXCR, one entry per CDR3 protein. The sample records roughly 690,000 distinct CDR3 sequences, around 20% being singletons. Separately, the same data were catalogued under a study of T cells expressing NK-cell markers.

Specimen: PBMCs. Source of these receptors: a woman aged 18-29 years in good health.

This chain connects TRBV5-1 to TRBJ2-5; D is unclear. Germline V gives CDR1 SGHRS, CDR2 YFSETQ. V lost 0 bases and J lost 4, with 10 bases in between. This CDR3 spans 14 amino acids. CDR3 protein: CASSLGPALETQYF. CDR3 coding DNA: TGCGCCAGCAGCTTGGGACCAGCTTTAGAGACCCAGTACTTC.

This clonotype was detected many times. The chain links TRBV20-1 to TRBJ1-2; 12 bases are shared with TRBD1. The ends lost 8 bases at V and 6 bases at J; junction bases unmatched: 13. The germline gives CDR1 DFQATT, CDR2 SNEGSKA (reference sequence). CDR3 size: 15 residues. CDR3 sequence: CSPLHRDRGPHGYTF. CDR3 in DNA: TGCAGTCCATTACACCGGGACAGGGGGCCCCATGGCTACACCTTC.

Ten or more counts support this clonotype. The chain carries TRBV12-3 or TRBV12-4 and TRBJ1-5, with D unclear. The CDR3 sequence is 15 residues long. V shed 5 bases and J shed 2 bases, with 13 bases lying between them. CDR3 protein: CASSPQAAGNQPQHF. Here the CDR3 DNA reads TGTGCCAGCAGTCCACAAGCGGCGGGCAATCAGCCCCAGCATTTT.

This clonotype has a single count. The J gene is TRBJ1-1, the V gene TRBV4-2; no clear D. Germline values: CDR1 LGHNA, CDR2 YNFKEQ. Trimming removed 0 bases from V and 9 bases from J, with 14 bases in between. The CDR3 is 14 amino acids. The CDR3 DNA follows: TGTGCCAGCAGCCAAGAGGTCCTCATTAGGAAAGCTTTCTTT. This translates into CASSQEVLIRKAFF.

This clonotype was seen only a few times. The V and J genes are TRBV6-5 and TRBJ1-2; D gene unclear. The CDR3 has 10 residues. From germline, CDR1 is MNHEY and CDR2 SVGAGI. Deletions cut 10 bases from V and 6 bases from J, with 9 bases between. The CDR3 DNA follows: TGTGCCACAAGAGGACATGGCTACACCTTC. Encoded protein: CATRGHGYTF.

This clonotype was observed many times. The chain couples TRBV20-1 to TRBJ2-2, with a possible D match to TRBD2 (5 bases). Trimming removed 6 bases at V and 3 bases at J, with 14 bases between. The length of the CDR3 is 14 residues. Per germline, CDR1 DFQATT and CDR2 SNEGSKA (reference sequence). CDR3 DNA sequence: TGCAGTGCAAAGGGCGGGCGTGACACCGGGGAGCTGTTTTTT. Its protein product is CSAKGGRDTGELFF.

This rearrangement joins TRBV11-2 to TRBJ2-7; no definite D call. Germline V gives CDR1 SGHAT, CDR2 FQNNGV. Trimming took off 5 bases at V and 0 bases at J, with 14 bases between the two ends. This CDR3 has 15 residues. The CDR3 is CASSANMVYSYEQYF. The CDR3 DNA reads as TGTGCCAGCAGCGCGAACATGGTCTACTCCTACGAGCAGTACTTC.

This clonotype has a handful of counts. The chain joins TRBV11-2 to TRBJ2-2; TRBD2 might be the D (5 bases). Germline assignment: CDR1 SGHAT and CDR2 FQNNGV. The CDR3 runs to 15 residues. Trimming stripped 7 bases from V and 2 bases from J, with 14 bases between. Here the CDR3 reads CASTPRSGNTGELFF. The CDR3 nucleotides read TGTGCCAGCACCCCCCGCAGCGGTAACACCGGGGAGCTGTTTTTT.

This clonotype was observed many times. The rearrangement uses TRBV5-1 and TRBJ2-1; 11 bases map to TRBD2. The CDR3 length is 15 residues. CDR1 SGHRS and CDR2 YFSETQ come from the germline V gene. The V and J ends lost 4 bases and 3 bases, in that order; junction bases with no gene match: 3. CDR3 residues: CASSAGTSGYNEQFF. The CDR3 DNA follows: TGCGCCAGCAGCGCCGGGACTAGCGGCTACAATGAGCAGTTCTTC.

The gene calls are TRBV6-5 and TRBJ1-1, with D unclear. The CDR3 is 15 residues long. The germline V gene encodes CDR1 MNHEY and CDR2 SVGAGI. The V and J ends lost 0 bases and 5 bases respectively, with 13 bases between them. The CDR3 loop reads CASSYSGTRGTEAFF. CDR3 nucleotides: TGTGCCAGCAGTTACTCGGGCACCCGAGGGACTGAAGCTTTCTTT.

The rearrangement joins TRBV6-2 or TRBV6-3 to TRBJ2-3; D remains ambiguous. Trimming took off 6 bases at V and 6 bases at J, with 16 bases between the two ends. Per the germline V gene, CDR1 is MNHEY and CDR2 is SVGEGT. This CDR3 has 14 residues. CDR3 DNA: TGTGCCAGCAGCCCGTCTACACGGCGGGATACGCAGTATTTT. This gives the protein CASSPSTRRDTQYF.

This clonotype was recorded a few times. J is TRBJ2-7 and V is TRBV12-3 or TRBV12-4, with TRBD2 as a possible D gene (7 bases). Trimming cost V 5 bases and J 6 bases, with 14 bases left between them. This CDR3 region has 13 residues. The CDR3 sequence is CASSARGRAEQYF. CDR3 DNA sequence: TGTGCCAGCAGTGCAAGGGGGAGGGCCGAGCAGTACTTC.

The gene calls are TRBV7-8 and TRBJ2-5, with unresolved D. V lost 5 bases, J lost 6 bases, and 7 bases lay in between. CDR1 is SGHVS and CDR2 is FQNEAQ in the germline V gene. The CDR3 is 11 amino acids. This chain's CDR3 is CASSQAQTQYF. In DNA, the CDR3 is TGTGCCAGCAGCCAGGCCCAGACCCAGTACTTC.

The rearrangement links TRBV29-1 to TRBJ1-2, with 8 bases matching TRBD1. V trimming: 6 bases; J trimming: 8 bases; junction bases outside the gene matches: 5. Germline lookup yields CDR1 SQVTM and CDR2 ANQGSEA. The CDR3 runs to 11 residues. The CDR3 coding sequence is TGCAGCGTCGAGCCAGGGGGCGGCTACACCTTC. It is translated as CSVEPGGGYTF.

A word on this clonotype: Given a much more abundant clone one base away, this may be a read error. This chain connects TRBV12-3 or TRBV12-4 to TRBJ2-7; no firm D call. The CDR3 sequence is 11 residues long. Trimming left V 7 bases short and J 3 bases short, with 7 bases between. CDR3 sequence: CASTQNYEQYF. The CDR3 DNA is TGTGCCAGCACACAGAACTACGAGCAGTACTTC.

This clonotype was detected a few times. The rearrangement links TRBV15 to TRBJ2-7; D is unresolved. Deletions cut 5 bases from V and 5 bases from J, with 13 bases between. This CDR3 is 13 amino acids long. Germline CDR1 LNHNV, CDR2 YYDKDF (reference sequence). The CDR3 DNA reads TGTGCCACCAGCGACCCTTTCGGCAACGAGCAGTACTTC. Protein product: CATSDPFGNEQYF.